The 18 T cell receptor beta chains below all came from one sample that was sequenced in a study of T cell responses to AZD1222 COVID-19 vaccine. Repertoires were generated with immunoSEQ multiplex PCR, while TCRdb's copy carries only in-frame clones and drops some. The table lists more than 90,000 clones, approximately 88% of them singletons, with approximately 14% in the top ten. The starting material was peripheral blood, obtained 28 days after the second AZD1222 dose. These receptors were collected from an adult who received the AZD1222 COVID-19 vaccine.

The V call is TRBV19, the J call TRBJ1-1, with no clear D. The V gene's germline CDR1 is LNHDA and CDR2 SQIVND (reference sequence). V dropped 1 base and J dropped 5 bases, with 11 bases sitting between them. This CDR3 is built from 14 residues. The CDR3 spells CASSIGPGGTEAFF. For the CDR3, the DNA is TGTGCCAGTAGTATAGGCCCCGGAGGGACTGAAGCTTTCTTT.

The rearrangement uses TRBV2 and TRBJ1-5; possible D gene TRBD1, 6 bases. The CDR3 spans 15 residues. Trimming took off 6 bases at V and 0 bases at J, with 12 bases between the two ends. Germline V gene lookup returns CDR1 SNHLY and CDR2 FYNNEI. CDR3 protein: CASRRDIYSNQPQHF. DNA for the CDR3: TGTGCCAGCAGGAGGGACATCTATAGCAATCAGCCCCAGCATTTT.

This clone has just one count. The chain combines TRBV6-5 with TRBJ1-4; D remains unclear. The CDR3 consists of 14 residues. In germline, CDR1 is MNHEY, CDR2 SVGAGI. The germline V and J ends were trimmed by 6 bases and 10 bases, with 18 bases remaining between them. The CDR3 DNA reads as TGTGCCAGCAGGAACTTCGGACCTTTTGGAAAACTGTTTTTT. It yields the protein CASRNFGPFGKLFF.

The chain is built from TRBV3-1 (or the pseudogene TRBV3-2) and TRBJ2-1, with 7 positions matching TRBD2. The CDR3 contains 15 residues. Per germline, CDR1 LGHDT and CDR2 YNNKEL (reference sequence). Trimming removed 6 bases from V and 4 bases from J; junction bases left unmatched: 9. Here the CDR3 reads CASSQSGVEYNEQFF. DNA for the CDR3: TGTGCCAGCAGTCAGAGCGGGGTAGAATACAATGAGCAGTTCTTC.

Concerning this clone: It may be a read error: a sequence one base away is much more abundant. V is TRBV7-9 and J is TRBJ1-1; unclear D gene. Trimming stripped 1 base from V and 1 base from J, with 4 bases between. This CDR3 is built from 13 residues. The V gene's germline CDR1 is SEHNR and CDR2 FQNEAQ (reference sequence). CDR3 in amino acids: CASSLEGNTEAFF. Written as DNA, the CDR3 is TGTGCCAGCAGCTTAGAGGGGAACACTGAAGCTTTCTTT.

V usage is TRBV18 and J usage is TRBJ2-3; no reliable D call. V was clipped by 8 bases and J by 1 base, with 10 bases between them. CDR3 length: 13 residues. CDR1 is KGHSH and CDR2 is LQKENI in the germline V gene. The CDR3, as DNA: TGTGCCAGCCATTCCCGGGGCACAGATACGCAGTATTTT. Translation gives CASHSRGTDTQYF. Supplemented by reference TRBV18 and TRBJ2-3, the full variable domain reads NAGVMQNPRHLVRRRGQEARLRCSPMKGHSHVYWYRQLPEEGLKFMVYLQKENIIDESGMPKERFSAEFPKEGPSILRIQQVVRGDSAAYFCASHSRGTDTQYFGPGTRLTVL.

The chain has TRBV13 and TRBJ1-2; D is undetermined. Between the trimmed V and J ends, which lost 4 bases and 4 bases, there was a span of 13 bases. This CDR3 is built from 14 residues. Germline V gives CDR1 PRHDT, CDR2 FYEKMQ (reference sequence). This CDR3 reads CASSYGTNAYGYTF. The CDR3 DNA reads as TGTGCCAGCAGCTACGGAACAAATGCCTATGGCTACACCTTC. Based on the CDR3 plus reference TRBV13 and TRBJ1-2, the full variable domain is AAGVIQSPRHLIKEKRETATLKCYPIPRHDTVYWYQQGPGQDPQFLISFYEKMQSDKGSIPDRFSAQQFSDYHSELNMSSLELGDSALYFCASSYGTNAYGYTFGSGTRLTVV.

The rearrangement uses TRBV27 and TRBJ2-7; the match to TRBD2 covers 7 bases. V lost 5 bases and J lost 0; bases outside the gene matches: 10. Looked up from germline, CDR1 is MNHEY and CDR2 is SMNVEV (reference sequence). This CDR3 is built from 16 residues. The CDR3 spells CASSDLGRTNSYEQYF. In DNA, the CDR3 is TGTGCCAGCAGTGATCTCGGGAGGACGAACTCCTACGAGCAGTACTTC.

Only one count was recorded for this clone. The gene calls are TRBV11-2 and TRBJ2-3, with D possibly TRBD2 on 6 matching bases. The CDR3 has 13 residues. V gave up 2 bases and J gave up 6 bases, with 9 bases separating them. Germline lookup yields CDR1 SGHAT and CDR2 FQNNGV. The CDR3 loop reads CASSLPGVDTQYF. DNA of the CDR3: TGTGCCAGCAGCTTACCGGGGGTTGATACGCAGTATTTT.

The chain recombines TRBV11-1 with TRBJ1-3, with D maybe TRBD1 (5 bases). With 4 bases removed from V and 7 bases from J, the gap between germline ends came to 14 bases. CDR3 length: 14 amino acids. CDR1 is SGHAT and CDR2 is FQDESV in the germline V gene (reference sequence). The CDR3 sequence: CASSSTGHANTIYF. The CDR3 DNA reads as TGTGCCAGCAGCTCCACTGGACACGCTAACACCATATATTTT.

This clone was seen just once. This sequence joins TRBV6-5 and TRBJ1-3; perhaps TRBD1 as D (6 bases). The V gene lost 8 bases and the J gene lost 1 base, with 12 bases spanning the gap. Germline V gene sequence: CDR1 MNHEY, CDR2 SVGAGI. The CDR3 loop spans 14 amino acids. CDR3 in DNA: TGTGCCAGCGGGGGCCAGGATTCTGGAAACACCATATATTTT. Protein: CASGGQDSGNTIYF.

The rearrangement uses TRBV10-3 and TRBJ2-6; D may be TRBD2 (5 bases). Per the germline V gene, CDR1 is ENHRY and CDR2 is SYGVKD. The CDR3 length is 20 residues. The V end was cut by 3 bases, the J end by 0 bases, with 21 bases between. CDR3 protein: CAISDRMSGLLRSGANVLTF. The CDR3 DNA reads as TGTGCCATCAGTGACAGGATGTCGGGGTTACTCCGCTCTGGGGCCAACGTCCTGACTTTC.

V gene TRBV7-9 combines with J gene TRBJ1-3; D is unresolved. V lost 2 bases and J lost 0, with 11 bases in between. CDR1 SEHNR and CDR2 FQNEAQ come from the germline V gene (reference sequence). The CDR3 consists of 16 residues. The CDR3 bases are TGTGCCAGCAGCTTATATGGACGGGTCTCTGGAAACACCATATATTTT. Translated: CASSLYGRVSGNTIYF.

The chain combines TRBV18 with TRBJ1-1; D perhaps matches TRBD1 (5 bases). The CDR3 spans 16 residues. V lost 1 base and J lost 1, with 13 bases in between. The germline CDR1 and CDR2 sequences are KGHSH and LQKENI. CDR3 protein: CASSPRGETRNTEAFF. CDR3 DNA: TGTGCCAGCTCACCACGAGGGGAAACACGGAACACTGAAGCTTTCTTT.

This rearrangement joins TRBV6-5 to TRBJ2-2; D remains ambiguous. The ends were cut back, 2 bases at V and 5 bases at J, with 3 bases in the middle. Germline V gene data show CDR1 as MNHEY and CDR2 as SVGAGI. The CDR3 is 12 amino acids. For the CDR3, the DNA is TGTGCCAGCAGTTACGGTACCGGGGAGCTGTTTTTT. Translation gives CASSYGTGELFF.

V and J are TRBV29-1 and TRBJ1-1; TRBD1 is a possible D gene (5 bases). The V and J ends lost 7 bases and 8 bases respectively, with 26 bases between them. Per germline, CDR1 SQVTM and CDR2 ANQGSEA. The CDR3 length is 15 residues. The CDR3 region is CSARLSPAVRTEAFF. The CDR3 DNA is TGCAGCGCACGCCTGTCCCCGGCAGTGCGGACAGAAGCTTTCTTT.

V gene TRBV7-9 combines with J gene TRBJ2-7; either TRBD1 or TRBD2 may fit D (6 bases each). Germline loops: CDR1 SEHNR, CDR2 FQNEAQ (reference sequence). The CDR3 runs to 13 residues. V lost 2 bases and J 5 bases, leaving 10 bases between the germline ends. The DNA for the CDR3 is TGTGCCAGCAGCTTATTGGGGGGCCACGAGCAGTACTTC. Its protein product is CASSLLGGHEQYF.

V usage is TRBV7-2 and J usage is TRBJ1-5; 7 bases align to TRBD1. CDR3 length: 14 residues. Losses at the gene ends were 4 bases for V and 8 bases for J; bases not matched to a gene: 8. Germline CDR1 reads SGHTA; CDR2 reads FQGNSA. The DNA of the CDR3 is TGTGCCAGCAGCTCCGCGACAGGGTCTAAGCCCCAGCATTTT. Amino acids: CASSSATGSKPQHF.